Shown below are 14 T cell receptor beta chains from a single sample sequenced in a study of blood T cell repertoires in COVID-19. Assay used: immunoSEQ multiplex PCR; TCRdb lists only in-frame clones, some missing. Of 200,000 to 250,000 clones in the sample, about nine tenths were seen once. Sequenced sample: PBMCs or T cells enriched from blood (not recorded which). These receptors were taken from a woman between 50 and 59 years old in a cohort exposed to, infected with or recovered from COVID-19 (not recorded which).

V usage is TRBV3-1 (or the pseudogene TRBV3-2) and J usage is TRBJ1-1; D unresolved. Germline V CDR1 and CDR2: LGHDT, YNNKEL (reference sequence). CDR3 length equals 11 residues. V lost 0 bases and J lost 9, with 5 bases in between. The chain's CDR3 is CASSQERKAFF. For the CDR3, the DNA is TGTGCCAGCAGCCAAGAGAGGAAAGCTTTCTTT.

This clone was observed once. The rearrangement uses TRBV5-1 and TRBJ1-1; D unclear. V lost 7 bases and J 1 base, leaving 11 bases between the germline ends. Germline loops: CDR1 SGHRS, CDR2 YFSETQ. This CDR3 has 13 amino acids. The CDR3: CASSERGNTEAFF. The CDR3 region has the DNA TGCGCCAGCTCCGAGCGGGGGAACACTGAAGCTTTCTTT.

This rearrangement joins TRBV4-1 to TRBJ1-1; maybe TRBD1 (6 bases). Trimming pared 3 bases from V and 0 bases from J, leaving 11 bases between. The CDR3 consists of 15 residues. Germline-derived CDR1 and CDR2 are MGHRA and YSYEKL. This CDR3 reads CASSHLTGMNTEAFF. The CDR3 DNA is TGCGCCAGCAGCCATTTGACAGGAATGAACACTGAAGCTTTCTTT.

This clone was seen only a few times. The chain couples TRBV29-1 to TRBJ2-7; 8 bases line up with TRBD1. The CDR3 consists of 12 residues. Germline V gene lookup returns CDR1 SQVTM and CDR2 ANQGSEA. J gave up 5 bases and V 5 bases, and 5 bases lay outside the gene matches. CDR3 DNA: TGCAGCGTTACAGGACAGGGTAACGAGCAGTACTTC. Translating gives CSVTGQGNEQYF.

The chain combines TRBV2 with TRBJ1-1; D uncertain. This CDR3 comprises 14 residues. Trimming pared 10 bases from V and 1 base from J, leaving 16 bases between. Per the germline V gene, CDR1 is SNHLY and CDR2 is FYNNEI. CDR3 DNA sequence: TGTGCCAACGGGTACGCGATCGAGAACACTGAAGCTTTCTTT. Protein: CANGYAIENTEAFF.

The gene calls are TRBV18 and TRBJ1-3; TRBD1 agrees at 10 bases. The germline gives CDR1 KGHSH, CDR2 LQKENI. Losses at the gene ends were 3 bases for V and 4 bases for J; bases not matched to a gene: 3. There are 15 residues in the CDR3. CDR3 nucleotide sequence: TGTGCCAGCTCACCCGGACAGGGGGGAGGAAACACCATATATTTT. Protein sequence: CASSPGQGGGNTIYF.

V usage is TRBV20-1 and J usage is TRBJ1-1; 7 nucleotides line up with TRBD1. Germline V lookup: CDR1 DFQATT, CDR2 SNEGSKA (reference sequence). V lost 3 bases and J lost 0; bases outside the gene matches: 1. The CDR3 is 13 residues long. DNA for the CDR3: TGCAGTGCTAGTGGACAGGTGAACACTGAAGCTTTCTTT. Amino acid sequence: CSASGQVNTEAFF.

The chain joins TRBV5-1 to TRBJ2-5, with D perhaps matching TRBD2 (5 bases). V gave up 4 bases and J gave up 1 base, with 11 bases separating them. Germline V lookup: CDR1 SGHRS, CDR2 YFSETQ. The CDR3 is made up of 14 amino acids. The CDR3 spells CASSPTGVQETQYF. In DNA, the CDR3 is TGCGCCAGCAGCCCGACCGGGGTCCAAGAGACCCAGTACTTC.

This clone was picked up one time. The chain has TRBV27 and TRBJ2-7; a weak D match, TRBD1 (6 bases). Germline V gene sequence: CDR1 MNHEY, CDR2 SMNVEV (reference sequence). The V gene lost 5 bases and the J gene lost 3 bases, with 11 bases spanning the gap. This CDR3 is 13 amino acids long. The CDR3 spells CASSRYRDYEQYF. Written as DNA, the CDR3 is TGTGCCAGCAGTCGCTACAGGGACTACGAGCAGTACTTC.

This chain connects TRBV18 to TRBJ1-1; perhaps TRBD1 as D (5 bases). Germline CDR1 and CDR2: KGHSH and LQKENI. This CDR3 region has 12 residues. The V and J ends lost 6 bases and 10 bases respectively, with 15 bases between them. CDR3 sequence (DNA): TGTGCCAGCTCCCCATCCAGGGAATTAGCTTTCTTT. Protein: CASSPSRELAFF. Full variable domain (remainder filled in from reference TRBV18 and TRBJ1-1): NAGVMQNPRHLVRRRGQEARLRCSPMKGHSHVYWYRQLPEEGLKFMVYLQKENIIDESGMPKERFSAEFPKEGPSILRIQQVVRGDSAAYFCASSPSRELAFFGQGTRLTVV.

The chain employs TRBV20-1 and TRBJ2-5; maybe TRBD1 (6 bases). The CDR3 runs 12 residues. The ends were cut back, 3 bases at V and 4 bases at J, with 9 bases in the middle. From germline, CDR1 is DFQATT and CDR2 SNEGSKA (reference sequence). As DNA, the CDR3 is TGCAGTGCTAGTCCCAGGGGAGAGACCCAGTACTTC. Its protein product is CSASPRGETQYF.

V and J are TRBV18 and TRBJ1-4; D gene uncertain. Germline V gives CDR1 KGHSH, CDR2 LQKENI. This CDR3 has 11 residues. V was shortened by 4 bases and J by 7 bases, with 4 bases between the two germline ends. This chain's CDR3 is CASSRGEKLFF. The DNA of the CDR3 is TGTGCCAGCTCACGCGGTGAAAAACTGTTTTTT.

The chain carries TRBV7-8 and TRBJ1-1; weak D call: TRBD1 (5 bases). In germline, CDR1 is SGHVS, CDR2 FQNEAQ. Trimming removed 3 bases from V and 4 bases from J, with 9 bases in between. This CDR3 region has 13 residues. DNA for the CDR3: TGTGCCAGCAGCTTTAACCAGGGCACTGAAGCTTTCTTT. It yields the protein CASSFNQGTEAFF.

A remark on this clone: This sample also contains other DNA sequences that code for the same CDR3. The chain employs TRBV27 and TRBJ1-2, with D tentatively TRBD1 (6 bases). Trimming removed 6 bases at V and 2 bases at J, with 10 bases between. The CDR3 has 13 residues. The germline V gene has CDR1 MNHEY and CDR2 SMNVEV (reference sequence). The CDR3 coding sequence is TGTGCCAGCAGCCGGACAGCGAACTATGGCTACACCTTC. Amino acid sequence: CASSRTANYGYTF.